Ten or more counts support the clone carrying this TCR beta chain. The source of the sample is a study of neurological immune-mediated disorders. As to time point: longitudinal time-point 1 (baseline). The healthy controls volunteered at a blood bank in Maryland, USA. 5'RACE employing 10-nucleotide random UMIs yielded the cDNA. MiXCR, applied by TCRdb to the 5' RACE reads, yields one record per CDR3 protein. The sample consists of around 69,000 distinct CDR3 sequences, about a tenth of them appearing once. Looked up from germline, CDR1 is SQVTM and CDR2 is ANQGSEA. The CDR3 loop spans 11 amino acids. Trimming pared 3 bases from V and 1 base from J, leaving 3 bases between.

Sequenced sample: PBMCs. This chain connects TRBV29-1 to TRBJ1-1; D is unresolved. The sequence was obtained from a man under 40 in good health. This CDR3 reads CSVDGNTEAFF. The CDR3 DNA sequence: TGCAGCGTTGACGGGAACACTGAAGCTTTCTTT. Together with reference TRBV29-1 and TRBJ1-1, the CDR3 gives the full variable domain: SAVISQKPSRDICQRGTSLTIQCQVDSQVTMMFWYRQQPGQSLTLIATANQGSEATYESGFVIDKFPISRPNLTFSTLTVSNMSPEDSSIYLCSVDGNTEAFFGQGTRLTVV.